The rows below give T cell receptor beta chains drawn from one sample of a study of a mutant IDH1 vaccine in newly diagnosed glioma. The table came from immunoSEQ multiplex PCR; TCRdb's copy has only in-frame clones and leaves some out. The table includes about 27,000 clones, over 65% detected once. Antigens for these TCRs are unknown. The sample consisted of PBMCs, taken from a glioma patient whose treatment included an IDH1 peptide vaccine. These receptors originate from a man aged 25-45 years with glioma. CDR3s include the opening cysteine and the closing phenylalanine or tryptophan. Each record gives: D gene, J gene, V gene, CDR3 protein. D genes are given only for firm matches.

- | TRBJ2-7 | TRBV10-1 | CASSSRESVEQYF
- | TRBJ1-5 | TRBV4-1 | CASSQESGGISNQPQHF
- | TRBJ1-4 | TRBV29-1 | CSSEAATNEKLFF
TRBD1 | TRBJ2-7 | TRBV6-6 | CASSYPGQVYEQYF
TRBD1 | TRBJ2-5 | TRBV19 | CASSIGDRGQETQYF
- | TRBJ2-2 | TRBV13 | CASSYGLKTDRATGELFF
- | TRBJ1-5 | TRBV6-5 | CASSYSDGNQPQHF
TRBD1 | TRBJ1-2 | TRBV29-1 | CSGTQGAAYGYTF
TRBD1 | TRBJ2-7 | TRBV5-4 | CASSDGQGTSYEQYF
- | TRBJ1-2 | TRBV4-1 | CASSPEDGDYGYTF
- | TRBJ2-5 | TRBV5-1 | CASSLATVGVGETQYF
TRBD1 | TRBJ2-7 | TRBV29-1 | CSVRRTGGSYEQYF
- | TRBJ1-4 | TRBV4-1 | CASSQESGQNRATNEKLFF
- | TRBJ1-6 | TRBV10-3 | CAISDEGTYNSPLHF
TRBD2 | TRBJ2-1 | TRBV9 | CASSVGAGGPHNEQFF
- | TRBJ2-7 | TRBV4-3 | CASSQGRTLYHEQYF
- | TRBJ1-5 | TRBV7-2 | CASSLTPGSNQPQHF
- | TRBJ1-1 | TRBV5-6 | CASSLWGGANTEAFF
TRBD1 | TRBJ1-2 | TRBV4-1 | CASSRSKETGGNYGYTF
TRBD2 | TRBJ2-7 | TRBV11-3 | CASSHVGGAGEQYF
- | TRBJ1-1 | TRBV5-1 | CASSLAGTPNEAFF
TRBD1 | TRBJ2-3 | TRBV10-3 | CAISGGTGADTQYF
- | TRBJ2-7 | TRBV28 | CASSSSRKQASF
TRBD1 | TRBJ1-3 | TRBV19 | CASSETGETGNTIYF
- | TRBJ1-6 | TRBV5-6 | CASSLVSENSPLHF
TRBD1 | TRBJ1-1 | TRBV5-1 | CASSWGQDYTEAFF
- | TRBJ2-5 | TRBV7-9 | CASSPKGEVQETQYF
TRBD1 | TRBJ2-1 | TRBV6-5 | CASRLTGGIHNEQFF
- | TRBJ2-3 | TRBV7-3 | CASSLTLSDTQYF
- | TRBJ2-1 | TRBV7-9 | CASSLSLFEIHSYNEQFF
TRBD1 | TRBJ2-7 | TRBV28 | CASSLSGTGLSEQYF
TRBD2 | TRBJ2-1 | TRBV2 | CAGWGTVREGNEQFF
- | TRBJ2-7 | TRBV19 | CASSIGGGGGPFVF
TRBD1 | TRBJ2-2 | TRBV19 | CASTDLDPGQGDWGELFF
- | TRBJ2-3 | TRBV25-1 | CASSDFGADTQYF
TRBD2 | TRBJ2-1 | TRBV5-1 | CASSLLTSGREVEQFF
- | TRBJ1-2 | TRBV27 | CASSSLGRGGGGYTF
- | TRBJ1-1 | TRBV6-1 | CASSDQFYTEAFF
TRBD1 | TRBJ2-5 | TRBV6-6 | CASSLFRGHETQYF
- | TRBJ2-5 | TRBV6-1 | CASSEFSGETQYF
- | TRBJ2-5 | TRBV30 | CAWSWGSGEETQYF
- | TRBJ2-3 | TRBV5-6 | CASSLEGSGTDTQYF
- | TRBJ2-7 | TRBV6-1 | CASSEVPGPYEQYF
- | TRBJ1-5 | TRBV5-5 | CASSLEPNGHQPQHF
- | TRBJ2-5 | TRBV20-1 | CSAQNQETQYF
TRBD1 | TRBJ1-1 | TRBV29-1 | CSVATGDAEAFF
- | TRBJ2-7 | TRBV30 | CAWSGQGNHEQYF
- | TRBJ2-2 | TRBV7-9 | CASSPGGELFF
- | TRBJ2-7 | TRBV6-7 | CASSYSSKGTRDLVSHEQYF
TRBD2 | TRBJ2-3 | TRBV4-1 | CASSDGLAGETDTQYF
- | TRBJ2-5 | TRBV5-1 | CASSGTGRGEETQYF
TRBD1 | TRBJ1-5 | TRBV9 | CASSAGTGRNQPQHF
- | TRBJ2-2 | TRBV6-5 | CASSPSRGNTGELFF
- | TRBJ2-5 | TRBV29-1 | CSVDTSGARETQYF
- | TRBJ1-1 | TRBV27 | CASSLSGETVDTEAFF
- | TRBJ2-1 | TRBV27 | CATVRDNEQFF